The 25 T cell receptor beta chains given below trace back to one sample, sequenced in a study of identical twins. TCRdb independently ran MiXCR on the 5' RACE reads; one entry per CDR3 protein. The repertoire consists of 450,000 or so distinct CDR3 sequences, with 12% to 15% occurring once and the leading ten covering about 0.54%. In addition, the sample was reused for a study of yellow fever vaccine responses in identical twins.

The sample was CD4+ T cells sorted from blood. Receptors were obtained from a woman between 18 and 29 years old in good health.

This clonotype has only a few counts. The rearrangement joins TRBV16 to TRBJ2-7; 9 nucleotides align to TRBD1. The trim removed 1 base at V and 4 bases at J, leaving 5 bases unmatched. This CDR3 is 15 amino acids long. Per germline, CDR1 KGHSY and CDR2 FQNENV. The CDR3 DNA is TGTGCCAGCAGCCAATTTGGGGGGACAGGGTACGAGCAGTACTTC. This codes for CASSQFGGTGYEQYF.

The V gene is TRBV4-3, the J gene TRBJ2-1; a weak D match, TRBD2 (6 bases). Germline V gene lookup returns CDR1 LGHNA and CDR2 YSLEER. CDR3 size: 16 residues. V was cut by 1 base and J by 6 bases, with 16 bases left in between. The CDR3 sequence: CASSQGPLGGTNEQFF. CDR3 sequence (DNA): TGCGCCAGCAGCCAAGGGCCCTTGGGCGGGACCAATGAGCAGTTCTTC.

The chain couples TRBV20-1 to TRBJ2-5; TRBD1 might be the D (6 bases). Trimming took 7 bases from V and 2 from J, leaving 14 bases between them. The CDR3 sequence is 13 residues long. Germline V gene lookup returns CDR1 DFQATT and CDR2 SNEGSKA (reference sequence). CDR3 residues: CSVVAGEQETQYF. Here the CDR3 DNA reads TGCAGTGTCGTTGCAGGGGAGCAAGAGACCCAGTACTTC.

This clonotype was counted a few times. The chain recombines TRBV28 with TRBJ2-7; TRBD1 agrees at 9 bases. The V and J ends lost 3 bases and 7 bases, in that order; junction bases with no gene match: 10. CDR1 is MDHEN and CDR2 is SYDVKM in the germline V gene. CDR3 length equals 15 residues. CDR3 nucleotide sequence: TGTGCCAGCAGTTTGTTACAGGGGGCTGTTGGAGAGCAGTACTTC. The encoded protein is CASSLLQGAVGEQYF. Supplemented by reference TRBV28 and TRBJ2-7, the full variable domain reads DVKVTQSSRYLVKRTGEKVFLECVQDMDHENMFWYRQDPGLGLRLIYFSYDVKMKEKGDIPEGYSVSREKKERFSLILESASTNQTSMYLCASSLLQGAVGEQYFGPGTRLTVT.

This clonotype was observed a few times. This chain joins TRBV20-1 and TRBJ2-3, with D uncertain. Trimming removed 1 base from V and 4 bases from J, with 12 bases in between. This CDR3 has 14 residues. Germline V gene data show CDR1 as DFQATT and CDR2 as SNEGSKA (reference sequence). In nucleotides, the CDR3 is TGCAGTGCTAGAGTTCCGGGTTCGGCAGATACGCAGTATTTT. Translated, it gives CSARVPGSADTQYF.

A few counts support this clonotype. The V and J genes are TRBV6-2 or TRBV6-3 and TRBJ2-2; 10 bases align to TRBD1. Germline V CDR1 and CDR2: MNHEY, SVGEGT. The CDR3 loop spans 15 amino acids. The V gene end was trimmed by 5 bases and the J gene end by 6 bases; junction bases not matched to a gene: 6. The CDR3 here is CASSNRDRGAGELFF. CDR3 DNA: TGTGCCAGCAGTAACCGGGACAGGGGCGCCGGGGAGCTGTTTTTT.

This clonotype has just a few counts. The chain is built from TRBV20-1 and TRBJ2-1; D not resolved. Per the germline V gene, CDR1 is DFQATT and CDR2 is SNEGSKA (reference sequence). The CDR3 is 15 residues long. Trimming removed 2 bases from V and 8 bases from J, with 19 bases in between. CDR3 sequence reads: CSARPRSIMQHEQFF. The CDR3 DNA is TGCAGTGCTAGACCCCGGTCAATCATGCAGCATGAGCAGTTCTTC.

This clonotype came up a few times. The chain carries TRBV20-1 and TRBJ2-2, with D uncertain. Trimming cost V 3 bases and J 5 bases, with 13 bases left between them. The CDR3 extends over 14 amino acids. Germline CDR1 DFQATT, CDR2 SNEGSKA (reference sequence). CDR3 bases: TGCAGTGCTAGCCGACCAGCAGGTACCGGGGAGCTGTTTTTT. It encodes CSASRPAGTGELFF.

V is TRBV28 and J is TRBJ2-3; D possibly corresponds to TRBD2 (6 bases). The CDR3 is 14 amino acids. The germline V gene has CDR1 MDHEN and CDR2 SYDVKM. Trimming shortened V by 3 bases and J by 3 bases, and 10 bases separated the two germline ends. CDR3 DNA sequence: TGTGCCAGCAGTTTCTTTGCGGGGACAGATACGCAGTATTTT. It yields the protein CASSFFAGTDTQYF. Supplemented by reference TRBV28 and TRBJ2-3, the full variable domain reads DVKVTQSSRYLVKRTGEKVFLECVQDMDHENMFWYRQDPGLGLRLIYFSYDVKMKEKGDIPEGYSVSREKKERFSLILESASTNQTSMYLCASSFFAGTDTQYFGPGTRLTVL.

This clonotype was counted only a few times. The chain recombines TRBV7-9 with TRBJ2-7, with D perhaps matching TRBD2 (6 bases). Germline values: CDR1 SEHNR, CDR2 FQNEAQ (reference sequence). Trimming shortened V by 5 bases and J by 6 bases, and 14 bases separated the two germline ends. The CDR3 length is 13 residues. As DNA, the CDR3 is TGTGCCAGCAGCAACAGAGAGGGAGGCGAGCAGTACTTC. Translating gives CASSNREGGEQYF.

The chain joins TRBV7-9 to TRBJ2-7; 10 bases are shared with TRBD1. Germline values: CDR1 SEHNR, CDR2 FQNEAQ (reference sequence). The J segment lost 6 bases and the V segment lost 2 bases, leaving 7 bases of the junction unmatched. The CDR3 has 15 amino acids. In DNA form, the CDR3 reads TGTGCCAGCAGCTTATACCGGACAGGGGGGGCCGAGCAGTACTTC. Translated, it gives CASSLYRTGGAEQYF.

This clonotype was detected ten times or more. The chain carries TRBV19 and TRBJ2-1, with D unresolved. Germline V gene data show CDR1 as LNHDA and CDR2 as SQIVND (reference sequence). The CDR3 length is 11 residues. The V end was cut by 6 bases, the J end by 5 bases, with 5 bases between. DNA of the CDR3: TGTGCCAGTAGGTACAACAATGAGCAGTTCTTC. Protein product: CASRYNNEQFF.

This clonotype was observed a few times. The chain couples TRBV4-3 to TRBJ2-3; 8 bases are shared with TRBD2. This CDR3 is 17 amino acids long. The germline V gene has CDR1 LGHNA and CDR2 YSLEER. Trimming removed 4 bases from V and 3 bases from J; junction bases left unmatched: 12. The CDR3 loop reads CASSRTGGPGFTDTQYF. The CDR3 bases are TGCGCCAGCAGCCGAACGGGAGGGCCAGGGTTTACAGATACGCAGTATTTT.

CDR3 nucleotide sequence: TGTGCCCTCGCACCCACCACCGGCGGGAGGGCCGACAATGAGCAGTTCTTC. This translates into CALAPTTGGRADNEQFF. The rearrangement uses TRBV12-3 or TRBV12-4 and TRBJ2-1; TRBD2 aligns across 9 bases. This CDR3 region has 17 residues. J was trimmed by 5 bases and V by 11 bases; bases with no gene match: 19.

In this sample, this clonotype turned up a few times. The J gene is TRBJ2-1, the V gene TRBV24-1, with 7 bases identical to TRBD2. Germline V gene lookup returns CDR1 KGHDR and CDR2 SFDVKD. The ends lost 4 bases at V and 1 base at J; junction bases unmatched: 9. This CDR3 has 17 amino acids. CDR3 coding DNA: TGTGCCACCAGTGACTACTCGACGGGAGGATCCTACAATGAGCAGTTCTTC. Translation: CATSDYSTGGSYNEQFF.

Only a few counts were recorded for this clonotype. The rearrangement links TRBV3-1 to TRBJ1-2; D is unclear. The CDR3 is 13 residues long. V was cut by 3 bases and J by 4 bases, with 9 bases left in between. Germline V lookup: CDR1 LGHDT, CDR2 YNNKEL (reference sequence). CDR3 DNA: TGTGCCAGCAGCCATTCAGTGCTCTATGGCTACACCTTC. This codes for CASSHSVLYGYTF.

In its sample, this clonotype was seen a few times. V usage is TRBV18 and J usage is TRBJ2-7; D tentatively fits TRBD1 or TRBD2 (5 bases each). The CDR3 consists of 13 residues. CDR1 and CDR2 (germline): KGHSH, LQKENI. V was trimmed by 6 bases and J by 6 bases, leaving 15 bases between them. CDR3 protein: CASSGSEGSEQYF. CDR3 DNA sequence: TGTGCCAGCTCCGGCTCTGAGGGGAGCGAGCAGTACTTC.

This clonotype was seen more than once but under ten times. V gene TRBV7-2 combines with J gene TRBJ2-5; D remains ambiguous. This CDR3 has 16 residues. Germline CDR1 and CDR2: SGHTA and FQGNSA. Trimming left V 5 bases short and J 5 bases short, with 21 bases between. CDR3 sequence reads: CASSAAPVSRYETQYF. Written as DNA, the CDR3 is TGTGCCAGCAGCGCCGCCCCCGTGTCTCGCTACGAGACCCAGTACTTC.

The rearrangement joins TRBV27 to TRBJ2-1; 10 bases line up with TRBD2. Germline V gene data show CDR1 as MNHEY and CDR2 as SMNVEV (reference sequence). V shed 8 bases and J 16 bases; nucleotides not matched to a gene: 20. CDR3 length equals 15 residues. CDR3 nucleotides: TGTGCCAGCTTTACCGTAGGAGCGGGAGGGCCGGTCCAATTCTTC. Encoded protein: CASFTVGAGGPVQFF.

This clonotype has just one count. V gene TRBV6-5 combines with J gene TRBJ2-7; D uncertain. The CDR3 has 15 amino acids. Germline CDR1 reads MNHEY; CDR2 reads SVGAGI. Trimming stripped 2 bases from V and 1 base from J, with 12 bases between. As DNA, the CDR3 is TGTGCCAGCAGTTACGGGGTGGGAAGGTCCTACGAGCAGTACTTC. Translation: CASSYGVGRSYEQYF.

Only one count was recorded for this clonotype. J is TRBJ2-5 and V is TRBV5-8; D remains ambiguous. Trimming stripped 4 bases from V and 5 bases from J, with 15 bases between. Per the germline V gene, CDR1 is SGHTS and CDR2 is YDEGEE. This CDR3 is built from 14 residues. The CDR3 sequence is CASSPEGPLETQYF. The CDR3 nucleotides are TGTGCCAGCAGCCCCGAAGGCCCCCTGGAGACCCAGTACTTC. The variable domain in full, completed from reference TRBV5-8 and TRBJ2-5, reads EAGVTQSPTHLIKTRGQQATLRCSPISGHTSVYWYQQALGLGLQFLLWYDEGEERNRGNFPPRFSGRQFPNYSSELNVNALELEDSALYLCASSPEGPLETQYFGPGTRLLVL.

The CDR3 region is CASSWTALSSSYNEQFF. The CDR3 DNA follows: TGCGCCAGCAGCTGGACCGCGCTATCCAGCTCCTACAATGAGCAGTTCTTC. V gene TRBV5-1 combines with J gene TRBJ2-1, with D hard to call. The CDR3 sequence is 17 residues long. Germline CDR1 and CDR2: SGHRS and YFSETQ. Trimming removed 3 bases at V and 0 bases at J, with 16 bases between.

In this sample, this clonotype turned up a few times. This chain joins TRBV29-1 and TRBJ2-4; D possibly uses TRBD1 or TRBD2 (5 bases each). The CDR3 is made up of 13 amino acids. Germline CDR1 is SQVTM and CDR2 is ANQGSEA. Trimming removed 4 bases from V and 10 bases from J, with 17 bases in between. CDR3 in amino acids: CSVAGSMGVIQYF. The CDR3 DNA is TGCAGCGTTGCGGGGAGTATGGGGGTTATTCAGTACTTC.

This clonotype has only a few counts. This sequence joins TRBV11-2 and TRBJ2-5; D not certain. Trimming took 4 bases from V and 0 from J, leaving 9 bases between them. Germline CDR1 is SGHAT and CDR2 is FQNNGV. This CDR3 spans 14 amino acids. This chain's CDR3 is CASSSFAYQETQYF. The CDR3 DNA sequence: TGTGCCAGCAGCTCATTCGCGTACCAAGAGACCCAGTACTTC.

V and J are TRBV6-1 and TRBJ2-5; maybe TRBD2 (6 bases). Trimming took 5 bases from V and 4 from J, leaving 14 bases between them. Germline V gene data show CDR1 as MNHNS and CDR2 as SASEGT. The CDR3 is made up of 14 amino acids. This CDR3 reads CASSRLVTRETQYF. CDR3 bases: TGTGCCAGCAGTCGACTAGTTACGCGAGAGACCCAGTACTTC.